This TCR beta chain was obtained from a study of shared clonotypes between healthy human individuals (TCRdb year 2020). Regarding the study in general: The cohort included three men and a couple of women between 18 and 49 years of age. For each donor, CD4 naive and CD4 memory were each given three plates, CD8 naive was given two plates, and CD8 memory was given one plate. Blood TCR repertoires of a handful of healthy adults were deeply sequenced to estimate repertoire size and the extent of clonotype sharing between individuals. To increase sequencing depth and limit assay-specific biases, TCR repertoire library preparation and sequencing were carried out by different laboratories using diverse techniques. Each donor's leukapheresis produced roughly between roughly 0.85 and 9.5 billion PBMCs. General conclusions and limits of the study: Incomplete sequencing was indicated by rarefaction of sorted-subset datasets, despite the large sequencing depth. Naive subsets generally had larger estimated clonotype richness than memory subsets did. Only blood was sampled, and tissue TCR repertoires likely differ from those in blood. Based on pairwise subsampling, the degree of clonotype sharing among donors was expected to be affected by sequencing depth. Approximately 4.8% of naive CD4, approximately 3.7% of naive CD8, about 2.5% of memory CD4, and about 0.4% of memory CD8 clonotypes were shared across a handful of donors. Compared with non-shared clonotypes, the clonotypes found in all four sorted-subset donors had higher generation probabilities. Because the study included a small number of donors, the genetic and exposure-history diversity represented was limited.

Donors were healthy HIV-negative adults with no recently reported acute infections or vaccinations. Every donor was a Caucasian adult residing in Nashville, Tennessee, USA. CD4+ T cells were enriched through magnetic negative selection, after which naive cells were positively selected on CD45RA and the remaining negative fraction served as the memory subset. After blood collection by leukapheresis, PBMCs were isolated using Ficoll-Histopaque density gradient centrifugation and then cryopreserved in the vapor phase of liquid nitrogen. Analytical flow cytometry was used to check the purity and quantity of each magnetically sorted T cell population. From each sorted fraction, genomic DNA was isolated and quantified by UV absorbance on a Nanodrop 2000c. Clipping removes 4 bases from V and 5 bases from J, with 5 as the unmatched junction base count. The germline V gene gives CDR1 as SQVTM and CDR2 as ANQGSEA. The cysteine opens and the phenylalanine closes a CDR3 of 15 amino acids. Here the CDR3 DNA is all that survives: 45 bases in frame from base 1.

In the case of this clone: Its antigen target is currently unknown. Qualities for individual bases were not recorded, and no much larger clone is one base off.

TCR CDR3 regions were amplified from genomic DNA by multiplex PCR using the deep immunoSEQ assay. Genomic DNA extracted from each cell subset was distributed evenly over all wells of several immunoSEQ 96-well plates, and each plate served as one replicate. Each replicate PCR for sorted subsets received around 210 ng genomic DNA, equal to some 32,000 T cell genomes. Purified libraries were quantified with a Qubit 3.0 fluorometer, sized on a Bioanalyzer 2100, and re-quantified with the KAPA Library Quantification kit. A separate single-read 150-cycle Illumina NextSeq 550 flow cell was used to sequence each immunoSEQ 96-well plate. Regarding the original processing steps: The immunoSEQ output contained only junctional sequences without quality scores, so filtering could not match that applied to full-length reads. To assign V/J genes and CDR3, sequences were annotated using PyIR, a Python wrapper for IgBLAST v1.9, with IMGT germline references. Reads with weak V/J assignments (E-value above 1e-6), missing CDR3, stop codons, out-of-frame junctions, or ambiguous translated residues were removed. A V3J clonotype was defined by an identical inferred V gene, J gene, and CDR3 amino acid sequence. Percentage overlap between repertoires was calculated by dividing the number of shared unique clonotypes by the size of the smaller repertoire. RTK rarefaction, the Chao1 estimator, and Recon v2.1 estimates of unobserved clonotypes were used to assess repertoire richness. Generation probabilities for all TCRbeta clonotypes obtained by the gDNA method from a handful of donors were computed using OLGA. The table comes from immuneACCESS by way of TCRdb, which keeps in-frame sequences with V and J called. Part of the clones is missing from these tables; in studies checked, under half for an unresolved V gene and the rest for unknown reasons. The D gene and trimming were derived from the DNA, and the V and J assignments and clone size from that table. Here the sample has a few million clones; 90% to 97% occur a single time. The ten most abundant clones make up approximately 0.13% of the sample.

The source is a man between 18 and 35 years old in good health. Recombination joined TRBV29-1 with TRBJ2-2, and 12 junctional nucleotides match TRBD2. Sequencing input: naive CD4+ T cells sorted from blood. The meaning of the sample's cell subset or site label: CD45RA+ positively selected. The nucleotide sequence reads as follows: TGCAGCGTTGTCTCACTAGCGGGAGGAACCGGGGAGCTGTTTTTT. This encodes CSVVSLAGGTGELFF.